This TCR beta chain appears in the sequencing data of a study of cytomegalovirus exposure and HLA in healthy donors. Overall study findings and caveats: In an earlier analysis, in some 540 donors, most V segments appeared productive either ~87% or ~30% of the time.

This CDR3 region has 18 residues. Per germline, CDR1 SEHNR and CDR2 FQNEAQ (reference sequence). V was clipped by 2 bases and J by 0 bases, with 17 bases between them. The PCR used 60 Vbeta and 13 Jbeta primers. Sequenced by immunoSEQ multiplex PCR; TCRdb stores in-frame clones only, minus some. The sample holds some 150,000 clones, about three quarters seen once. There are a few counts of this clone. What it binds is not known. Sequences were obtained from PBMCs. The origin of this receptor is a female donor in good health and CMV-seronegative. J is TRBJ1-5 and V is TRBV7-9, with D unclear. The DNA for the CDR3 is TGTGCCAGCAGCTTATTTCGATCTACGGGGTATAGCAATCAGCCCCAGCATTTT. Translating gives CASSLFRSTGYSNQPQHF.